This T cell receptor beta chain was recovered during a study of blood T cell repertoires in COVID-19. The overall study: Samples representing acute and convalescent COVID-19 were sourced from the United States, Italy and Spain.

Seattle's enrolled individuals joined amid active infection and were then monitored longitudinally. Sequenced by immunoSEQ multiplex PCR; TCRdb stores in-frame clones only, minus some. The sample lists about 170,000 clones, 80% to 90% occurring once. Germline CDR1 and CDR2: KGHDR and SFDVKD. V lost 5 bases and J lost 3, with 16 bases in between. The CDR3 has 15 amino acids. The V call is TRBV24-1, the J call TRBJ2-7; perhaps TRBD1 as D (6 bases). Sequencing used peripheral blood. The TCR sequence derives from a woman in her 70s with COVID-19, enrolled during active disease. The CDR3 DNA follows: TGTGCCACCAGTGCAGCGACAGGAGGAGTCTACGAGCAGTACGTC. This codes for CATSAATGGVYEQYV.